The 21 T cell receptor beta chains given below trace back to one sample, sequenced in a study of blood T cell repertoires in COVID-19. Repertoires were generated with immunoSEQ multiplex PCR, while TCRdb's copy carries only in-frame clones and drops some. The table shows 40,000 to 60,000 clones, with approximately 79% occurring only once. Sequencing was carried out using peripheral blood. The source of these receptors is a man in his 70s with acute or convalescent COVID-19.

The rearrangement links TRBV3-1 (or the pseudogene TRBV3-2) to TRBJ1-5; TRBD1 agrees at 7 bases. The CDR3 has 14 residues. J gave up 5 bases and V 1 base, and 2 bases lay outside the gene matches. Germline CDR1 LGHDT, CDR2 YNNKEL (reference sequence). The CDR3 here is CASSQGQGHQPQHF. In DNA, the CDR3 is TGTGCCAGCAGCCAAGGACAGGGTCATCAGCCCCAGCATTTT.

This rearrangement joins TRBV7-8 to TRBJ2-7; TRBD2 matches 8 bases. J was trimmed by 6 bases and V by 4 bases; bases with no gene match: 11. The CDR3 runs to 15 residues. Germline V gene data show CDR1 as SGHVS and CDR2 as FQNEAQ. CDR3 coding DNA: TGTGCCAGCAGCTGGACCGGGACTAGGGCGGCCGAGCAGTACTTC. Its protein product is CASSWTGTRAAEQYF. The full variable domain, with the rest looked up from reference TRBV7-8 and TRBJ2-7, is GAGVSQSPRYKVAKRGQDVALRCDPISGHVSLFWYQQALGQGPEFLTYFQNEAQLDKSGLPSDRFFAERPEGSVSTLKIQRTQQEDSAVYLCASSWTGTRAAEQYFGPGTRLTVT.

The chain is built from TRBV5-1 and TRBJ2-5, with D possibly being TRBD2 (6 bases). V dropped 1 base and J dropped 3 bases, with 7 bases sitting between them. The CDR3 extends over 13 amino acids. Germline loops: CDR1 SGHRS, CDR2 YFSETQ. The CDR3 region has the DNA TGCGCCAGCAGCTTGTCTAGCGAAGAGACCCAGTACTTC. Residues: CASSLSSEETQYF.

V gene TRBV3-1 (or the pseudogene TRBV3-2) combines with J gene TRBJ2-7; 9 positions agree with TRBD1. CDR3 size: 15 residues. CDR1 is LGHDT, CDR2 YNNKEL, per germline (reference sequence). Losses at the gene ends were 2 bases for V and 3 bases for J; bases not matched to a gene: 5. The DNA of the CDR3 is TGTGCCAGCAGCCAACTGACAGGGGGTCGCTACGAGCAGTACTTC. It encodes CASSQLTGGRYEQYF.

The V call is TRBV16, the J call TRBJ2-1; maybe TRBD1 (5 bases). Germline CDR1 and CDR2: KGHSY and FQNENV. The CDR3 contains 16 residues. Trimming took off 2 bases at V and 5 bases at J, with 16 bases between the two ends. As DNA, the CDR3 is TGTGCCAGCAGCCAACCCTTACCGGCAGGGAACAATGAGCAGTTCTTC. It specifies CASSQPLPAGNNEQFF.

The chain has TRBV4-2 and TRBJ2-5; D gene unclear. The CDR3 is made up of 13 amino acids. The germline CDR1 and CDR2 sequences are LGHNA and YNFKEQ. V was trimmed by 2 bases and J by 2 bases, leaving 6 bases between them. As DNA, the CDR3 is TGTGCCAGCAGCCAAAATATACAAGAGACCCAGTACTTC. Translation: CASSQNIQETQYF.

CDR3 residues: CARGGRDYNEQFF. The DNA for the CDR3 is TGTGCCCGGGGGGGGAGAGACTACAATGAGCAGTTCTTC. The chain employs TRBV6-5 and TRBJ2-1, with TRBD2 matching over 8 bases. The V gene end was trimmed by 11 bases and the J gene end by 3 bases; junction bases not matched to a gene: 6. Germline CDR1 and CDR2: MNHEY and SVGAGI. The CDR3 spans 13 residues.

The chain combines TRBV4-2 with TRBJ2-1; 11 bases agree with TRBD2. Germline-derived CDR1 and CDR2 are LGHNA and YNFKEQ. There are 17 residues in the CDR3. J gave up 4 bases and V 0 bases, and 5 bases lay outside the gene matches. The CDR3 nucleotides are TGTGCCAGCAGCCAAGAGGCGGCTAGCGGGAGGTACAATGAGCAGTTCTTC. It codes for CASSQEAASGRYNEQFF.

The chain carries TRBV15 and TRBJ2-3; D is perhaps TRBD1 (5 bases). Germline lookup yields CDR1 LNHNV and CDR2 YYDKDF (reference sequence). This CDR3 is built from 16 residues. V lost 5 bases to trimming and J lost 0 bases, with 15 bases between them. CDR3 in amino acids: CATSGRRTRSTDTQYF. For the CDR3, the DNA is TGTGCCACCAGCGGAAGACGGACACGTAGCACAGATACGCAGTATTTT. The whole variable domain, remainder taken from reference TRBV15 and TRBJ2-3, is DAMVIQNPRYQVTQFGKPVTLSCSQTLNHNVMYWYQQKSSQAPKLLFHYYDKDFNNEADTPDNFQSRRPNTSFCFLDIRSPGLGDTAMYLCATSGRRTRSTDTQYFGPGTRLTVL.

This rearrangement joins TRBV9 to TRBJ2-3; TRBD2 aligns across 8 bases. The germline V gene encodes CDR1 SGDLS and CDR2 YYNGEE. The CDR3 runs 16 residues. The trim removed 1 base at V and 2 bases at J, leaving 6 bases unmatched. The CDR3 bases are TGTGCCAGCAGCGTACAAGCGGGGGCAGCCACAGATACGCAGTATTTT. Amino acids: CASSVQAGAATDTQYF.

This sequence joins TRBV19 and TRBJ2-7, with D tentatively TRBD2 (6 bases). Germline assignment: CDR1 LNHDA and CDR2 SQIVND (reference sequence). The ends were cut back, 10 bases at V and 6 bases at J, with 25 bases in the middle. The CDR3 sequence is 15 residues long. This chain's CDR3 is CATLGEEGVRCEQYF. In DNA form, the CDR3 reads TGTGCCACCCTGGGGGAGGAGGGAGTAAGGTGCGAGCAGTACTTC.

This chain connects TRBV27 to TRBJ2-7; TRBD2 matches at 10 bases. CDR1 is MNHEY, CDR2 SMNVEV, per germline (reference sequence). The length of the CDR3 is 20 residues. Germline trimming cut 3 bases from V and 2 bases from J; bases unmatched to any gene: 19. The CDR3 DNA reads TGTGCCAGCAGTTTGTTCTATTCGGGTGTAGCGGGAGGAAGGGCCTACGAGCAGTACTTC. It yields the protein CASSLFYSGVAGGRAYEQYF.

The chain has TRBV28 and TRBJ1-2; TRBD1 aligns across 7 bases. V lost 5 bases and J lost 4; bases outside the gene matches: 7. The CDR3 runs to 14 residues. Germline V lookup: CDR1 MDHEN, CDR2 SYDVKM. CDR3 residues: CASSPGTAGYGYTF. The CDR3 bases are TGTGCCAGCAGTCCCGGGACAGCCGGCTATGGCTACACCTTC.

J is TRBJ1-2 and V is TRBV29-1; 11 positions agree with TRBD1. CDR1 and CDR2 (germline): SQVTM, ANQGSEA. This CDR3 spans 11 amino acids. V lost 8 bases to trimming and J lost 8 bases; unmatched junction nucleotides: 4. This chain's CDR3 is CSLGTGGGYTF. CDR3 bases: TGCAGCCTAGGGACAGGGGGAGGCTACACCTTC.

This rearrangement joins TRBV11-2 to TRBJ1-2; possible D gene TRBD1, 5 bases. The CDR3 runs 13 residues. The germline V gene has CDR1 SGHAT and CDR2 FQNNGV. The ends were cut back, 5 bases at V and 6 bases at J, with 13 bases in the middle. CDR3 region: CASSLAAGNGYTF. Written as DNA, the CDR3 is TGTGCCAGCAGCCTAGCGGCAGGGAATGGCTACACCTTC. The whole variable domain, remainder taken from reference TRBV11-2 and TRBJ1-2, is EAGVAQSPRYKIIEKRQSVAFWCNPISGHATLYWYQQILGQGPKLLIQFQNNGVVDDSQLPKDRFSAERLKGVDSTLKIQPAKLEDSAVYLCASSLAAGNGYTFGSGTRLTVV.

This clone was detected a few times. The chain employs TRBV15 and TRBJ2-5, with 7 bases that match TRBD2. V trimming: 5 bases; J trimming: 4 bases; junction bases outside the gene matches: 16. The length of the CDR3 is 17 residues. The germline V gene has CDR1 LNHNV and CDR2 YYDKDF (reference sequence). The CDR3 protein is CATSPRSSSGGGETQYF. For the CDR3, the DNA is TGTGCCACCAGCCCTCGGTCATCTTCGGGGGGTGGAGAGACCCAGTACTTC.

The chain uses TRBV27 and TRBJ2-1; TRBD1 matches 10 bases. J lost 6 bases, V lost 4 bases, and 3 bases had no gene match. The germline CDR1 and CDR2 sequences are MNHEY and SMNVEV (reference sequence). The CDR3 spans 14 residues. Written as DNA, the CDR3 is TGTGCCAGCAGTTACAGGACAGGGGGCAATGAGCAGTTCTTC. Its translation is CASSYRTGGNEQFF.

In its sample, this clone was seen once. J is TRBJ2-5 and V is TRBV5-4, with TRBD2 matching over 8 bases. The V gene end was trimmed by 2 bases and the J gene end by 4 bases; junction bases not matched to a gene: 7. Germline loops: CDR1 SGHNT, CDR2 YYREEE (reference sequence). The CDR3 runs 15 residues. The CDR3 nucleotides are TGTGCCAGCAGCTTTAAGAGCGGGAGTGGAGAGACCCAGTACTTC. Its protein product is CASSFKSGSGETQYF.

This clone was observed a handful of times. CDR3 DNA sequence: TGTGCCAGCAGTGAAAGCAGGAAAACTGAAGCTTTCTTT. Its protein is CASSESRKTEAFF. The chain has TRBV6-1 and TRBJ1-1; D gene uncertain. This CDR3 spans 13 amino acids. CDR1 and CDR2 from the germline V gene are MNHNS and SASEGT. Trimming removed 2 bases at V and 5 bases at J, with 9 bases between.

The rearrangement links TRBV30 to TRBJ1-5; D gene unclear. CDR3 length equals 13 residues. Trimming pared 5 bases from V and 4 bases from J, leaving 12 bases between. Per the germline V gene, CDR1 is GTSNPN and CDR2 is SVGIG (reference sequence). DNA for the CDR3: TGTGCCTGGGATGCCGGGAGAAATCAGCCCCAGCATTTT. Translating gives CAWDAGRNQPQHF.

J is TRBJ1-4 and V is TRBV4-2, with D possibly matching TRBD1 (6 bases). The CDR3 covers 17 residues. Germline V CDR1 and CDR2: LGHNA, YNFKEQ. Trimming took off 5 bases at V and 8 bases at J, with 24 bases between the two ends. In DNA form, the CDR3 reads TGTGCCAGCAGCACCCAAGCGCGAGGGACATCCGGCGAAAAACTGTTTTTT. It yields the protein CASSTQARGTSGEKLFF.